This T cell receptor (beta chain) emerged from a study of T cells after posttransplantation cyclophosphamide. This CDR3 has 14 residues. The V gene's germline CDR1 is MRHNA and CDR2 SNTAGT. V lost 5 bases to trimming and J lost 6 bases, with 11 bases between them. Produced via immunoSEQ multiplex PCR; TCRdb's table is partial and in-frame only. Of around 16,000 clones detected, roughly 84% appear once; the ten largest clones hold more than 5%. Methotrexate plus calcineurin inhibitor accompanied controls' myeloablative marrow transplants; sampling was 1 year later. This sequence was found in a young adult male patient who received an allogeneic stem cell transplant from a related donor, was CMV-positive, and had no GVHD. Some of these T cells may belong to the graft donor. The chain recombines TRBV6-4 with TRBJ1-6; D possibly corresponds to TRBD1 (5 bases). Material: PBMCs, obtained more than 350 days after allogeneic stem cell transplant with calcineurin inhibitor and methotrexate. CDR3 loop: CASSTGTGNSPLHF. The DNA for the CDR3 is TGTGCCAGCAGTACCGGGACTGGTAATTCACCCCTCCACTTT.